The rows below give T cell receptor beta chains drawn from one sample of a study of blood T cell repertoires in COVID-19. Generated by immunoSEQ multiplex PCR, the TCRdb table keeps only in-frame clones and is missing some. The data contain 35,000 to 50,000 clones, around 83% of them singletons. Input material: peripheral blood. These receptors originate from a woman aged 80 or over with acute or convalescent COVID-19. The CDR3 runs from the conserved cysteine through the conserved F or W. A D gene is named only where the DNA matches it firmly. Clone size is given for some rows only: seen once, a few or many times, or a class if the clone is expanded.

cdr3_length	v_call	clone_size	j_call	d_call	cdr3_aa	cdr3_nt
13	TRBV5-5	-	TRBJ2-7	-	CASSYQGSYEQYF	TGTGCCAGCAGCTACCAGGGGTCCTACGAGCAGTACTTC
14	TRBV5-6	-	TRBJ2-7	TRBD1	CASSLLQGAREQYF	TGTGCCAGCAGCTTGCTACAGGGGGCGCGCGAGCAGTACTTC
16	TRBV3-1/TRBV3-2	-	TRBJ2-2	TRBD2	CAGSQGGKRGTGELFF	TGTGCCGGCAGCCAAGGCGGGAAGCGGGGAACCGGGGAGCTGTTTTTT
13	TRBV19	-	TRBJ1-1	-	CASSPTGDTEAFF	TGTGCCAGTAGCCCCACGGGGGACACTGAAGCTTTCTTT
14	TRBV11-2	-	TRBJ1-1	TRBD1	CASSRTGINTEAFF	TGTGCCAGCAGCCGGACAGGGATTAACACTGAAGCTTTCTTT
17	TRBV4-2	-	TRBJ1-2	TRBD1	CASSQDKQGALSGGYTF	TGTGCCAGCAGCCAAGATAAGCAGGGGGCCCTCTCAGGGGGCTACACCTTC
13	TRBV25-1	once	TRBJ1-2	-	CASSEYRSDGYTF	TGTGCCAGCAGTGAATACAGGTCCGATGGCTACACCTTC
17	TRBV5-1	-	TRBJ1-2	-	CASSLEGGTVLQGGYTF	TGCGCCAGCAGCTTGGAAGGGGGTACGGTACTTCAGGGAGGCTACACCTTC
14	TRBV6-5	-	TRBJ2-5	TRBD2	CASRDSGGQETQYF	TGTGCCAGCAGGGATAGCGGGGGCCAAGAGACCCAGTACTTC
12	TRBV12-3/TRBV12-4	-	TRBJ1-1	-	CASSLSGVEAFF	TGTGCCAGCAGTCTATCAGGGGTTGAAGCTTTCTTT
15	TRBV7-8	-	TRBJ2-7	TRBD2	CASSRVTSGGYEQYF	TGTGCCAGCAGCAGAGTGACTAGCGGGGGATACGAGCAGTACTTC
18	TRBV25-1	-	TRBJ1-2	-	CASSESGFDTRANYGYTF	TGTGCCAGCAGTGAGTCCGGGTTCGATACGAGAGCTAACTATGGCTACACCTTC
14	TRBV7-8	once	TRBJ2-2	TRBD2	CASSLGLDTGELFF	TGTGCCAGCAGCTTGGGACTAGACACCGGGGAGCTGTTTTTT